This T cell receptor beta chain emerged from a study of molecular identifiers for immune sequencing clone quantification. Libraries of naive CD8 T cells were made from about 19,000 to 1,100,000 sorted cells. They used 10%, 30% or 50% RNA. CD8+CD4-CCR7+CD45RA+ cells were sorted as naive CD8 T cells. This clonotype was counted many times. Its antigen is undetermined. General study findings and limits: Detectable among 800,000 to 1,000,000 naive cells, according to reports, was Jurkat TCR RNA spiked in from one cell.

The V gene's germline CDR1 is DFQATT and CDR2 SNEGSKA (reference sequence). The J segment lost 5 bases and the V segment lost 1 base, leaving 4 bases of the junction unmatched. The CDR3 is made up of 14 amino acids. Bulk libraries came from a prior protocol with listed TCR primers. MiXCR was run by TCRdb on the PCR reads, yielding one entry per CDR3 protein. The sample lists hundreds of thousands of distinct CDR3 sequences, 20% to 25% occurring once. The sample was naive CD8+ T cells from blood, with Jurkat cell RNA spiked in. The subset denotes: FACS-sorted CD8+CD4-CCR7+CD45RA+ naive T cells. J is TRBJ2-2 and V is TRBV20-1; 7 bases map to TRBD2. This clonotype was sampled from a human donor in good health. Some libraries in this study had Jurkat cell RNA spiked in. The CDR3 DNA is TGCAGTGCTAGAGTCGGGACTACGACCGGGGAGCTGTTTTTT. The encoded protein is CSARVGTTTGELFF.